This T cell receptor (beta chain) was sequenced in a study of blood T cell repertoires in COVID-19. Trimming stripped 0 bases from V and 7 bases from J, with 19 bases between. CDR1 and CDR2 (germline): MNHEY, SVGEGT. The CDR3 is 17 residues long. Cohort assignment relied on participant-reported clinical history. The repertoire was sequenced with immunoSEQ multiplex PCR; TCRdb's copy has only in-frame clones and lacks some. Among under 250,000 clones listed, 70% to 90% were seen once. The V gene is TRBV6-2 or TRBV6-3, the J gene TRBJ2-1; tentative D call: TRBD1 (5 bases). This TCR was sampled from a woman between 45 and 60 years old with acute COVID-19. The material sequenced was PBMCs or T cells enriched from blood (not recorded which). DNA for the CDR3: TGTGCCAGCAGTTACTCTCGAGACCCCTACAACAGGAATGAGCAGTTCTTC. Residues: CASSYSRDPYNRNEQFF.